This is a list of T cell receptor beta chains from one sample in a study of regulatory T cells in long-lasting Graves disease. TCRdb ran MiXCR on the multiplex PCR reads and lists one entry per CDR3 protein. The data contain 400,000 to 500,000 distinct CDR3 sequences, roughly 21% of them singletons. Sequencing used peripheral blood mononuclear cells (PBMCs), obtained when the disease was refractory, from a patient treated with antithyroid drugs. The source of these receptors is a female donor with Graves disease. Both conserved end residues are part of each CDR3. A D gene is named only where the DNA matches it firmly. Clone size is stated in some rows and not others, as once, few, many or a class when expanded.

-	TRBV6-1	TRBJ2-2	-	TGTGCCAGCAATTCCCCGGCTAGCAGGAACACCGGGGAGCTGTTTTTT	CASNSPASRNTGELFF
TRBD1	TRBV7-2	TRBJ2-7	-	TGTGCCAGCAGCACTCGGACAGGGAGTCACTACGAGCAGTACTTC	CASSTRTGSHYEQYF
-	TRBV6-1	TRBJ1-4	few	TGTGCCAGCAGTGAGATCGAAAAACTGTTTTTT	CASSEIEKLFF
TRBD1	TRBV10-3	TRBJ2-2	few	TGTGCCATCAGTGACCGGGACAGGGGGCCAGCGACCGGGGAGCTGTTTTTT	CAISDRDRGPATGELFF
-	TRBV6-5	TRBJ2-7	many	TGTGCCAGCAGTTCAAGATACGAGCAGTACTTC	CASSSRYEQYF
TRBD1	TRBV6-1	TRBJ1-3	many	TGTGCCAGCAGTACAGGACAGGCCGGAAACACCATATATTTT	CASSTGQAGNTIYF
-	TRBV24-1	TRBJ2-7	many	TGTGCCACCAGTGATAATCTCGGGACAGAGCAGTACTTC	CATSDNLGTEQYF
-	TRBV19	TRBJ1-1	-	TGTGCCAGTGTTACAACCGGGGCGATGAACACTGAAGCTTTCTTT	CASVTTGAMNTEAFF
-	TRBV29-1	TRBJ1-5	few	TGCAGCGTTGAAGATCCGGGGAGCAATCAGCCCCAGCATTTT	CSVEDPGSNQPQHF
-	TRBV6-2/TRBV6-3	TRBJ1-1	few	TGTGCCAGCAACACAAGGGAGGGAAACACTGAAGCTTTCTTT	CASNTREGNTEAFF
TRBD1	TRBV28	TRBJ1-2	-	TGTGCCAGCAGTCTCGGACAGGGGTATGGCTGCACCTTC	CASSLGQGYGCTF
TRBD1	TRBV29-1	TRBJ2-5	-	TGCAGCGTTGGAGATCGAAGGGACAGGCGAGAGACCCAGTACTTC	CSVGDRRDRRETQYF
-	TRBV7-2	TRBJ2-7	many	TGTGCCAGCAGCTTAGCGCTAAGGGGTAGGGAGCAGTACTTC	CASSLALRGREQYF
TRBD2	TRBV20-1	TRBJ2-7	few	TGCAGTGCTAAGATGAGCCCCGGTAGCGGGACCCCCTGGGGCTACGAGCAGTACTTC	CSAKMSPGSGTPWGYEQYF
-	TRBV12-3/TRBV12-4	TRBJ1-5	many	TGTGCCAGCAGCGACGGGACTGCTTTTCGGCCCCAGCATTTT	CASSDGTAFRPQHF
-	TRBV7-3	TRBJ1-6	-	TGTGCCAGCAGCTTAGGGACCTTTTCACCCCTCCACTTT	CASSLGTFSPLHF
TRBD1	TRBV25-1	TRBJ2-5	many	TGTGCCAGCAGTGATCTCAAATACCGGGACAGGTTAAACCCCCAAGAGACCCAGTACTTC	CASSDLKYRDRLNPQETQYF
TRBD2	TRBV12-3/TRBV12-4	TRBJ2-1	-	TGTGCCAGCAGTGCCCCGGGACTACCATTGTTCTTC	CASSAPGLPLFF
-	TRBV28	TRBJ1-1	many	TGTGCCAGCAGTAGAACAACAGGGAACACTGAAGCTTTCTTT	CASSRTTGNTEAFF
TRBD1	TRBV2	TRBJ1-4	many	TGTGCCAGCAACTTACAGGGGTCTAATGAAAAACTGTTTTTT	CASNLQGSNEKLFF
-	TRBV11-1	TRBJ2-5	many	TGTGCCAGCAGCTTAAGCCCGGGGACGGGCCCCCAAGGGACCCAGTACTTC	CASSLSPGTGPQGTQYF
-	TRBV6-1	TRBJ1-2	many	TGTGCCAGCAGCCGATCCGGACATCCATCAGCTAACTATGGCTACACCTTC	CASSRSGHPSANYGYTF
-	TRBV6-1	TRBJ2-2	-	TGTGCCAGCAGTGACTCTGGTTGGCAGGGGAACACCGGGGAGCTGTTTTTT	CASSDSGWQGNTGELFF
-	TRBV6-2/TRBV6-3	TRBJ1-1	few	TGTGCCAGCAGTTACGCCGCAGGGCGGACTGAAGCTTTCTTT	CASSYAAGRTEAFF
TRBD2	TRBV6-1	TRBJ2-5	many	TGTGCCACCACTTTGCTAGCGGGAGTTCCCACAGAGACCCAGTACTTC	CATTLLAGVPTETQYF
-	TRBV19	TRBJ2-6	-	TGTGCCACCAAGGTGGCCAACGTCCTGACTTTC	CATKVANVLTF
TRBD2	TRBV3-1	TRBJ2-2	-	TGTGCCAGCAGCGACGCGGGGACTAGCGGTCGCGGGGAGCTGTTTTTT	CASSDAGTSGRGELFF
-	TRBV6-1	TRBJ1-1	many	TGTGCCAGCAGTAACGACGGACCGAACACTGAAGCTTTCTTT	CASSNDGPNTEAFF
-	TRBV7-8	TRBJ2-7	many	TGTGCCAGCAGCTCCACAGGGAGAACATTTTACGAGCAGTACTTC	CASSSTGRTFYEQYF
-	TRBV11-2	TRBJ2-7	-	TGTGCCAGCAGCTTAGGTGGAATTTTCCCCTACGAGCAGTACTTC	CASSLGGIFPYEQYF
TRBD2	TRBV9	TRBJ2-2	-	TGTGCCAGCAGCGTAGTCCCCGGGACTAGCGGATACACCGGGGAGCTGTTTTTT	CASSVVPGTSGYTGELFF
-	TRBV20-1	TRBJ1-1	-	TGCAGTGCTAGGGGAGCAGGGTGGGAAGCTTTCTTT	CSARGAGWEAFF
-	TRBV5-4	TRBJ1-2	-	TGTGCCAGCAGCTTCAGGGGAAGCTATGGCTACACCTTC	CASSFRGSYGYTF
-	TRBV3-1	TRBJ2-5	many	TGTGCCAGCACCCACCAGGCTACGACCCAGTACTTC	CASTHQATTQYF
TRBD1	TRBV5-1	TRBJ1-1	many	TGCGCCAGCAGCACCGGACAGGAGAACACTGAAGCTTTCTTT	CASSTGQENTEAFF
-	TRBV27	TRBJ2-7	many	TGTGCCAGCAGTCCAACGCGGAGCTCCTACGAGCAGTACTTC	CASSPTRSSYEQYF
-	TRBV27	TRBJ2-7	-	TGTGCCAGCAGTTTAGTGGGGGGTCTGGGTCTAAGGCCTTCCTACGAGCAGTACTTC	CASSLVGGLGLRPSYEQYF
-	TRBV19	TRBJ2-7	many	TGTGCCAGTAGTTCAAGTGAACTAGGCTACGAGCAGTACTTC	CASSSSELGYEQYF
TRBD2	TRBV7-2	TRBJ2-7	-	TGTGCCAGCAGCTTAGCACACCTACTAGCGGGAGGAACCTACAAGCAGTACTTC	CASSLAHLLAGGTYKQYF
-	TRBV11-3	TRBJ2-5	-	TGTGCCAGCAGCTTAGATCTAACGGTTGGAGAGACCCAGTACTTC	CASSLDLTVGETQYF
-	TRBV13	TRBJ2-7	many	TGTGCCAGCAGCGGGGGGGCCGATAGCTCCTACGAGCAGTACTTC	CASSGGADSSYEQYF
TRBD2	TRBV10-3	TRBJ2-3	-	TGTGCCATCAGTGCTAGCGGGAGGGAAAATACGCAGTATTTT	CAISASGRENTQYF
-	TRBV6-1	TRBJ1-2	few	TGTGCCAGCTGTCCATCCGTCGGGGGCGCGAACTATGGCTACACCTTC	CASCPSVGGANYGYTF
TRBD1	TRBV5-1	TRBJ2-5	-	TGCGCCAGCAGCTTGGCCCCGGGACAGCCACGAGAGACCCAGTACTTC	CASSLAPGQPRETQYF
TRBD1	TRBV30	TRBJ1-2	-	TGTGCCTGGAGTGTTATACAGGGGAACGGCTACACCTTC	CAWSVIQGNGYTF
TRBD1	TRBV20-1	TRBJ1-1	few	TGCAGTGCTAGAGAAGGGACAGGGGTGGGTGGCACTGAAGCTTTCTTT	CSAREGTGVGGTEAFF
-	TRBV28	TRBJ2-7	many	TGTGCCAGCAGTTTATTAACGGAACTGGGAAACTACGAGCAGTACTTC	CASSLLTELGNYEQYF
-	TRBV7-8	TRBJ2-2	few	TGTGCCAGCAGCTTTGGGGACCGGGGGACCGGGGAGCTGTTTTTT	CASSFGDRGTGELFF
TRBD1	TRBV2	TRBJ2-6	many	TGTGCCAGCAGTGAGGCTACAGGGGGTACCTCTGGGGCCAACGTCCTGACTTTC	CASSEATGGTSGANVLTF
-	TRBV12-3/TRBV12-4	TRBJ1-5	-	TGTGCCAGCAGTTTCACCGATGGACATCCCAATCAGCCCCAGCATTTT	CASSFTDGHPNQPQHF
-	TRBV29-1	TRBJ1-1	-	TGCAGCGTTAGCCGACAGGTTGGCACTGAAGCTTTCTTT	CSVSRQVGTEAFF
-	TRBV19	TRBJ1-2	-	TGTGCCAGTAACCCAACGGGCAACTCTAACTATGGCTACACCTTC	CASNPTGNSNYGYTF
TRBD1	TRBV29-1	TRBJ2-3	few	TGCAGCGTAGGAGGGACAGGGCTGTCCGATACGCAGTATTTT	CSVGGTGLSDTQYF
-	TRBV29-1	TRBJ2-5	-	TGCAGCGCCCAACAGGGTATTCAAGAGACCCAGTACTTC	CSAQQGIQETQYF